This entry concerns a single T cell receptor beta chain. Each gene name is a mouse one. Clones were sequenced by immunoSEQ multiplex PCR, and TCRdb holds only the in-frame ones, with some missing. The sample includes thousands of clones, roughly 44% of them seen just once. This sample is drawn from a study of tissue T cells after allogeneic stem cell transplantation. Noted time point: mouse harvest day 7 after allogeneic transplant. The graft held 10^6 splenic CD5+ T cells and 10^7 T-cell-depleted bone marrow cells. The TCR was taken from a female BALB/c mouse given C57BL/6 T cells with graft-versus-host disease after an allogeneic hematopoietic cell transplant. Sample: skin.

CDR3 bases read: TGTGCCAGCAGTCTGTCGGCTGGGGTCTCCTATGAACAGTAC. Residues: CASSLSAGVSYEQY. The full CDR3 sequence reads CASSLSAGVSYEQYF. V usage is TRBV26 and J usage is TRBJ2-7; a weak D match, TRBD2 (6 bases). The read ends 1 residue before the CDR3 terminus; that terminus is restored from the germline J gene. Germline CDR1 and CDR2: KGHPV and FQNQEV (reference sequence). The length of the CDR3 is 15 residues. V lost 0 bases and J lost 0, with 9 bases in between.